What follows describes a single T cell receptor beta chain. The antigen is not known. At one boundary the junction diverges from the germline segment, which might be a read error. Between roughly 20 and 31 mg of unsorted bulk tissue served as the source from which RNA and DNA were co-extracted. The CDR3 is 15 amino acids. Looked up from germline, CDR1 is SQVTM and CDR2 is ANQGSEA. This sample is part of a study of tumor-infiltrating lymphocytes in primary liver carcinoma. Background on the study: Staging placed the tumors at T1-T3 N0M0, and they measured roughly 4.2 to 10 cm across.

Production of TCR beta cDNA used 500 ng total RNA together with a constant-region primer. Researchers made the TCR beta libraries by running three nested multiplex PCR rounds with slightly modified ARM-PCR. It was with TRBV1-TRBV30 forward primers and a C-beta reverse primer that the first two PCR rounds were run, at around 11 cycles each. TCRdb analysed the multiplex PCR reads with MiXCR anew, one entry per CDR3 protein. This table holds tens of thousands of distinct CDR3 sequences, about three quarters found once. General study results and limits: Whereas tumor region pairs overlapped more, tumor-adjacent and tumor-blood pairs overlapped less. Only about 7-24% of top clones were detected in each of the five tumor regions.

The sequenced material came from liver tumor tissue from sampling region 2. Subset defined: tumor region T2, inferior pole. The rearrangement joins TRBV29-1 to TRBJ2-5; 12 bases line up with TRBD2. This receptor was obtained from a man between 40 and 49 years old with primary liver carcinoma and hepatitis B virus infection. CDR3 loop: CGVRTSGNWAETQYF. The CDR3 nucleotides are TGTGGCGTTCGGACTAGCGGGAATTGGGCAGAGACCCAGTACTTC. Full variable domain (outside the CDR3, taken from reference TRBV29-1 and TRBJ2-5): SAVISQKPSRDICQRGTSLTIQCQVDSQVTMMFWYRQQPGQSLTLIATANQGSEATYESGFVIDKFPISRPNLTFSTLTVSNMSPEDSSIYLCGVRTSGNWAETQYFGPGTRLLVL.